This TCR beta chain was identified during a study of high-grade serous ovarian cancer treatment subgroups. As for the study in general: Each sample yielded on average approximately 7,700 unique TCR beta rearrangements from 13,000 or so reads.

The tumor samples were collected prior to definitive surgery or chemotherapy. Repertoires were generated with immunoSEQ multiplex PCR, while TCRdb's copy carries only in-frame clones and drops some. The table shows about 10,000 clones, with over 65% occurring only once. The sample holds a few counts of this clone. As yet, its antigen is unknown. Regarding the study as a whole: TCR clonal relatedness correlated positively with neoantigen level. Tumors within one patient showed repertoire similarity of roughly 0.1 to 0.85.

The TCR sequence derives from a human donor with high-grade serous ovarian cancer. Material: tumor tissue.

The chain's CDR3 is CASSLQRGNYEQYF. Here the CDR3 DNA reads TGTGCCAGCAGCTTACAGCGGGGTAACTACGAGCAGTACTTC. V usage is TRBV7-2 and J usage is TRBJ2-7, with 7 bases matching TRBD2. V lost 2 bases to trimming and J lost 3 bases; unmatched junction nucleotides: 4. The germline V gene has CDR1 SGHTA and CDR2 FQGNSA. There are 14 residues in the CDR3.